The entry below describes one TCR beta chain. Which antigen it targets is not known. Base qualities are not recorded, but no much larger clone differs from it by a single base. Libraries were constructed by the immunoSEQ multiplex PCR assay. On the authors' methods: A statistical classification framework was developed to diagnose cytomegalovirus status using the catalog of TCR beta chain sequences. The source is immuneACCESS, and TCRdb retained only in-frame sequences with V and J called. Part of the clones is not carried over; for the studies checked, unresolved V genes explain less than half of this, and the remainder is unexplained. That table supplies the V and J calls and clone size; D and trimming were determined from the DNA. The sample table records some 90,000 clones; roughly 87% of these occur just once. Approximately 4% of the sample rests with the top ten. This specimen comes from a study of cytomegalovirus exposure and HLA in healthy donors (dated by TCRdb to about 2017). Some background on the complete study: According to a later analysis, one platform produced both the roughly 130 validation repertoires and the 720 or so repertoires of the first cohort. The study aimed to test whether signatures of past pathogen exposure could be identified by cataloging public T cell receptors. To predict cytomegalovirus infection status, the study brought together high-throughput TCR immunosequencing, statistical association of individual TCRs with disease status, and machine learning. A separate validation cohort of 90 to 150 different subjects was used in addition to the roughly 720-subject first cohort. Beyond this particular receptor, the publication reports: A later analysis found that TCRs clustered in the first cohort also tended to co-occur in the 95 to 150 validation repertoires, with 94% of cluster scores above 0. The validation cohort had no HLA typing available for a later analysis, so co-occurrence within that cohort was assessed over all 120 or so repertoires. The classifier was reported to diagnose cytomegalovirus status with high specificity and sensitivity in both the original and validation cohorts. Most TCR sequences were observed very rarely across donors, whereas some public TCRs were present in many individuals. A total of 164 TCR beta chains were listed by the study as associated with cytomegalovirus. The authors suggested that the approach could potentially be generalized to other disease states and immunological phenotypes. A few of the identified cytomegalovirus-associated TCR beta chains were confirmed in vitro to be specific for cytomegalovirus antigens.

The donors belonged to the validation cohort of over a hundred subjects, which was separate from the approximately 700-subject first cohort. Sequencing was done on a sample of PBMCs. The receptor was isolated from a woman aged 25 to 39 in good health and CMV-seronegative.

CDR3 protein: CSASDWDGYTF. The DNA is TGCAGTGCCTCGGACTGGGATGGCTACACCTTC. The sequence joins TRBV20-1 to TRBJ1-2; a confident D gene designation cannot be given. The germline V gene (reference sequence) provides CDR1 DFQATT and CDR2 SNEGSKA. The CDR3 starts with the cysteine, ends with the phenylalanine, and has 11 residues. The entry retains the CDR3 DNA only, 33 bases that are in frame from base 1. V is clipped by 6 bases and J by 6 bases, and the sequence between their germline boundaries is 11 bases long.